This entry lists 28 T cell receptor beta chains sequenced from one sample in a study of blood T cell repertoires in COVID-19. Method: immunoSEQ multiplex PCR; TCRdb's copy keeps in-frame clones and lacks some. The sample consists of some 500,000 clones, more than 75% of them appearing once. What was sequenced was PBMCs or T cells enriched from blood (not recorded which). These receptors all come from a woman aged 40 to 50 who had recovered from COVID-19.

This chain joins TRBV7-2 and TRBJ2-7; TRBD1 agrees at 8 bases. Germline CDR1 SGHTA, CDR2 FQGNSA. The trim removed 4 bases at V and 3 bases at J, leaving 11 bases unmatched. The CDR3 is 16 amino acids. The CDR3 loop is CASSSPQGTGSYEQYF. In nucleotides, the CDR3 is TGTGCCAGCAGCTCCCCCCAGGGGACAGGAAGCTACGAGCAGTACTTC.

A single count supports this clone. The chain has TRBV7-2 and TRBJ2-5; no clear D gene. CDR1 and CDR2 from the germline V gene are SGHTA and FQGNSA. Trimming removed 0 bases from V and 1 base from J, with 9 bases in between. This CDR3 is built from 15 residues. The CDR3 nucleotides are TGTGCCAGCAGCTTAGCATGGAGCTTCCAAGAGACCCAGTACTTC. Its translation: CASSLAWSFQETQYF.

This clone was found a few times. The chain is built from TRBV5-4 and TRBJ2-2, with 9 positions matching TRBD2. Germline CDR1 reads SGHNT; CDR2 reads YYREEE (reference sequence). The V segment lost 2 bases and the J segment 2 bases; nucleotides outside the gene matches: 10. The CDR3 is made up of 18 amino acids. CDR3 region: CASSFGGLAGTNTGELFF. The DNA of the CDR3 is TGTGCCAGCAGCTTCGGGGGGCTAGCGGGGACTAACACCGGGGAGCTGTTTTTT.

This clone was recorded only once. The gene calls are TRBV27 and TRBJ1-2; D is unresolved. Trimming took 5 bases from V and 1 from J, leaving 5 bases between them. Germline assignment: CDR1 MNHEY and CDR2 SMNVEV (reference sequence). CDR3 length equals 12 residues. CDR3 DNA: TGTGCCAGCAGTCACAGTAACTATGGCTACACCTTC. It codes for CASSHSNYGYTF.

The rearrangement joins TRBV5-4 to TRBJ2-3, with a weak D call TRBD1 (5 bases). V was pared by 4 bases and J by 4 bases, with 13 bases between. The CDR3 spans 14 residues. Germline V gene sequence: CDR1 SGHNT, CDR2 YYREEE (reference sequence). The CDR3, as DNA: TGTGCCAGCAGCCTTCAACAGGTCCCAGATACGCAGTATTTT. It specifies CASSLQQVPDTQYF.

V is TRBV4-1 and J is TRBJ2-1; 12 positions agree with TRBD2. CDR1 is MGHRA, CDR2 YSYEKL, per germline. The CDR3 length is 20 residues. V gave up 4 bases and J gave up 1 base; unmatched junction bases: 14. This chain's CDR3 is CASSPERLAGVSLSYNEQFF. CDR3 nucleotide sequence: TGCGCCAGCAGCCCCGAGCGACTAGCGGGAGTTAGTTTGTCCTACAATGAGCAGTTCTTC.

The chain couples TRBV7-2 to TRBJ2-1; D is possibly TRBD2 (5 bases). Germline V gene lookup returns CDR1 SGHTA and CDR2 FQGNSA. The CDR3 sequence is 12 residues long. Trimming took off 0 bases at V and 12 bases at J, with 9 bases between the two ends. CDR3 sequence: CASSLAGLGQFF. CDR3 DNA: TGTGCCAGCAGCTTAGCAGGACTCGGGCAGTTCTTC. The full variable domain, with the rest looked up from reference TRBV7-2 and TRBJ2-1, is GAGVSQSPSNKVTEKGKDVELRCDPISGHTALYWYRQSLGQGLEFLIYFQGNSAPDKSGLPSDRFSAERTGGSVSTLTIQRTQQEDSAVYLCASSLAGLGQFFGPGTRLTVL.

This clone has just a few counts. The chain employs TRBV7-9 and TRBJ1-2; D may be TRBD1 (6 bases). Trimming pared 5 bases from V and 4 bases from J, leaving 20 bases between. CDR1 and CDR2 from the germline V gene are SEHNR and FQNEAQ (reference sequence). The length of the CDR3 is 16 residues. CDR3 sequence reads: CASSTTQGYLPYGYTF. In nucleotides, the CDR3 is TGTGCCAGCAGCACTACACAGGGCTACCTTCCCTATGGCTACACCTTC.

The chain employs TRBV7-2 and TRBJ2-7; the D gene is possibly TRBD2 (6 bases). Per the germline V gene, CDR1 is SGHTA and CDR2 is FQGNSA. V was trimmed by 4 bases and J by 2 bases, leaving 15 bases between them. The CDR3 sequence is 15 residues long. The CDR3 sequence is CASSSRLDGAYEQYF. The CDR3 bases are TGTGCCAGCAGCTCTCGACTAGACGGTGCCTACGAGCAGTACTTC.

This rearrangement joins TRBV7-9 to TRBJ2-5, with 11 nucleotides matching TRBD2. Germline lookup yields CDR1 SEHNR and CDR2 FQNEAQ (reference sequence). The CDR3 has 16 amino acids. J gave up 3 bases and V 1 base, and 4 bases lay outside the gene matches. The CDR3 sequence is CASSLVAGGRKETQYF. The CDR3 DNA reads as TGTGCCAGCAGCTTAGTAGCGGGAGGGCGAAAAGAGACCCAGTACTTC.

CDR3 residues: CAWSVRLGRAFF. CDR3 sequence (DNA): TGTGCCTGGAGTGTACGGTTGGGGCGGGCTTTCTTT. V and J are TRBV30 and TRBJ1-1; D is perhaps TRBD1 (5 bases). There are 12 residues in the CDR3. V was pared by 0 bases and J by 11 bases, with 13 bases between. Germline V gene data show CDR1 as GTSNPN and CDR2 as SVGIG (reference sequence). Complete variable domain (other parts from reference TRBV30 and TRBJ1-1): SQTIHQWPATLVQPVGSPLSLECTVEGTSNPNLYWYRQAAGRGLQLLFYSVGIGQISSEVPQNLSASRPQDRQFILSSKKLLLSDSGFYLCAWSVRLGRAFFGQGTRLTVV.

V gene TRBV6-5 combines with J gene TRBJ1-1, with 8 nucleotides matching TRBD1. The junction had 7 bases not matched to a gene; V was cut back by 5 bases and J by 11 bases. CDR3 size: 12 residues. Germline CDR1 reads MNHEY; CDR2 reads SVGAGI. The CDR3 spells CASSPRTGTAFF. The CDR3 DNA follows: TGTGCCAGCAGTCCTAGGACAGGGACGGCTTTCTTT.

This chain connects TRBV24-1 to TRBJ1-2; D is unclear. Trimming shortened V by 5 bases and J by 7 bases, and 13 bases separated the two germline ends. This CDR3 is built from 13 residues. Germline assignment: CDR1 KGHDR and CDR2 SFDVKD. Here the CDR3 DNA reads TGTGCCACCAGTGGCCGGGGATCAAGTGGCTACACCTTC. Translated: CATSGRGSSGYTF.

DNA for the CDR3: TGTGCCAGCAGCCAAGGTTGGCTAGCGGATAGCTCCTACGAGCAGTACTTC. Amino acid sequence: CASSQGWLADSSYEQYF. V is TRBV14 and J is TRBJ2-7, with 7 bases aligning to TRBD2. The J segment lost 0 bases and the V segment lost 1 base, leaving 9 bases of the junction unmatched. Germline-derived CDR1 and CDR2 are SGHDN and FVKESK. The CDR3 has 17 residues.

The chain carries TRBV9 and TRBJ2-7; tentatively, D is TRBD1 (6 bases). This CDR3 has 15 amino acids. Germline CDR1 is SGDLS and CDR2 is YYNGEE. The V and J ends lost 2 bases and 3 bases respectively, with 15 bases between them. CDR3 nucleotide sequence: TGTGCCAGCAGCGTGTCGTCCGGACAGAGCTACGAGCAGTACTTC. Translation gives CASSVSSGQSYEQYF.

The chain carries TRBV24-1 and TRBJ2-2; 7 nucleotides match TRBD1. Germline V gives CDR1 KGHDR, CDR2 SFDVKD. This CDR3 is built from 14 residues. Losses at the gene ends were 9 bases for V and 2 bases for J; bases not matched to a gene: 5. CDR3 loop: CATSGTDNTGELFF. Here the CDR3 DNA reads TGTGCCACCTCCGGGACAGACAACACCGGGGAGCTGTTTTTT.

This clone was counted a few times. CDR3 amino acids: CASSSRTGGLETQYF. CDR3 nucleotide sequence: TGTGCCAGCAGCTCCCGGACAGGGGGCTTAGAGACCCAGTACTTC. This rearrangement joins TRBV5-8 to TRBJ2-5, with 11 bases matching TRBD1. Germline V gene data show CDR1 as SGHTS and CDR2 as YDEGEE. The length of the CDR3 is 15 residues. V shed 3 bases and J 4 bases; nucleotides not matched to a gene: 5.

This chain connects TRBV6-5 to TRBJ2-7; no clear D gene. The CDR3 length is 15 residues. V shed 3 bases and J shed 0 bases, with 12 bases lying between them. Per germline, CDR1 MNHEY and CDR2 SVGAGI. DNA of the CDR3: TGTGCCAGCAGTTATGGCTGGGCGAGCTCCTACGAGCAGTACTTC. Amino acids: CASSYGWASSYEQYF.

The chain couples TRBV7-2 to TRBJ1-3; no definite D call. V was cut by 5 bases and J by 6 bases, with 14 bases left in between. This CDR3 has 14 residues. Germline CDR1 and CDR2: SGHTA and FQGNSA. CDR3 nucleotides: TGTGCCAGCAGCGAACTCGGGTTTTTAAACACCATATATTTT. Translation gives CASSELGFLNTIYF.

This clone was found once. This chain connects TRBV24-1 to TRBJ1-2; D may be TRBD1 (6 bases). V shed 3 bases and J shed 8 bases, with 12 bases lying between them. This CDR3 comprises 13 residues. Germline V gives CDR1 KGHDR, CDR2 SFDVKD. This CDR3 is CATSDPLRGGYTF. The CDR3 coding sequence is TGTGCCACCAGTGATCCCCTCAGGGGAGGCTACACCTTC.

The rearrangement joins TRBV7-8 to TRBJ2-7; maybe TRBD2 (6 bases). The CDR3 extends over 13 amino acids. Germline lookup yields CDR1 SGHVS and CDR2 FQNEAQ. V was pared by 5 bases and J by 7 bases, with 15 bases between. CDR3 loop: CASSRPGAGEQYF. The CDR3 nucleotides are TGTGCCAGCAGCCGACCCGGGGCGGGGGAGCAGTACTTC. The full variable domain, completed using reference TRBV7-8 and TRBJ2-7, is GAGVSQSPRYKVAKRGQDVALRCDPISGHVSLFWYQQALGQGPEFLTYFQNEAQLDKSGLPSDRFFAERPEGSVSTLKIQRTQQEDSAVYLCASSRPGAGEQYFGPGTRLTVT.

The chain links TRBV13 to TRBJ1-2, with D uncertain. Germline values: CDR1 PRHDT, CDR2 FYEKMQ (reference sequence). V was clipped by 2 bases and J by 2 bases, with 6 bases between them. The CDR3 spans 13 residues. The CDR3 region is CASSLNKNYGYTF. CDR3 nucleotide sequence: TGTGCCAGCAGCTTAAACAAGAACTATGGCTACACCTTC. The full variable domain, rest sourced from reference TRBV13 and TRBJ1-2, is AAGVIQSPRHLIKEKRETATLKCYPIPRHDTVYWYQQGPGQDPQFLISFYEKMQSDKGSIPDRFSAQQFSDYHSELNMSSLELGDSALYFCASSLNKNYGYTFGSGTRLTVV.

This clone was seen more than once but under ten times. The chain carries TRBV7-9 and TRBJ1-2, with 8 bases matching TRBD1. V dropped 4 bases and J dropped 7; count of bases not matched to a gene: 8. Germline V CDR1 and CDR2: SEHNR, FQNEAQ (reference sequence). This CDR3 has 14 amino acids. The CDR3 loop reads CASSSIRGQIGYTF. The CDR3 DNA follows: TGTGCCAGCAGCTCGATCAGGGGGCAGATTGGCTACACCTTC.

In nucleotides, the CDR3 is TGTGCCAGCAGCAGCAGCCAACAGGGTACGAACACTGAAGCTTTCTTT. As protein: CASSSSQQGTNTEAFF. This chain joins TRBV21-1 and TRBJ1-1; the D call of TRBD1 is as the table states it, not checked on the DNA. TRBV21-1 is recorded as a pseudogene. CDR3 length: 16 residues.

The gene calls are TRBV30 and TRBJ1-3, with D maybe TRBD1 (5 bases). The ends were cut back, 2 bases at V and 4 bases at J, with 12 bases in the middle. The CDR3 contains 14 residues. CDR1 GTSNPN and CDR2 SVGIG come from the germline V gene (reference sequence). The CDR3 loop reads CAWSPPGLGNTIYF. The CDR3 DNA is TGTGCCTGGAGTCCCCCAGGGCTGGGAAACACCATATATTTT. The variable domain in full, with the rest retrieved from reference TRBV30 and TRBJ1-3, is SQTIHQWPATLVQPVGSPLSLECTVEGTSNPNLYWYRQAAGRGLQLLFYSVGIGQISSEVPQNLSASRPQDRQFILSSKKLLLSDSGFYLCAWSPPGLGNTIYFGEGSWLTVV.

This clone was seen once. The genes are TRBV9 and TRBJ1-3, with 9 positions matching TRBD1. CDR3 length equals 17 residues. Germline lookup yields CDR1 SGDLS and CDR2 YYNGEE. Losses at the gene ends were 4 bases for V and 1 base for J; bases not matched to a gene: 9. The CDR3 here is CASSPPRQGESGNTIYF. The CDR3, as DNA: TGTGCCAGCAGCCCTCCCCGACAGGGGGAATCTGGAAACACCATATATTTT.

CDR3 in amino acids: CASSVGGQNYGYTF. The CDR3 DNA reads TGTGCCAGCAGCGTAGGTGGTCAGAACTATGGCTACACCTTC. The J gene is TRBJ1-2, the V gene TRBV9; no clear D. CDR1 is SGDLS, CDR2 YYNGEE, per germline. V lost 0 bases and J 2 bases, leaving 8 bases between the germline ends. The CDR3 extends over 14 amino acids.

The CDR3 reads CASSLARQPNQPQHF. The CDR3 nucleotides are TGTGCCAGCAGCTTAGCGCGACAGCCCAATCAGCCCCAGCATTTT. The chain joins TRBV7-8 to TRBJ1-5; D is perhaps TRBD1 (5 bases). The CDR3 is 15 amino acids. The germline V gene has CDR1 SGHVS and CDR2 FQNEAQ. Trimming took off 0 bases at V and 3 bases at J, with 9 bases between the two ends.